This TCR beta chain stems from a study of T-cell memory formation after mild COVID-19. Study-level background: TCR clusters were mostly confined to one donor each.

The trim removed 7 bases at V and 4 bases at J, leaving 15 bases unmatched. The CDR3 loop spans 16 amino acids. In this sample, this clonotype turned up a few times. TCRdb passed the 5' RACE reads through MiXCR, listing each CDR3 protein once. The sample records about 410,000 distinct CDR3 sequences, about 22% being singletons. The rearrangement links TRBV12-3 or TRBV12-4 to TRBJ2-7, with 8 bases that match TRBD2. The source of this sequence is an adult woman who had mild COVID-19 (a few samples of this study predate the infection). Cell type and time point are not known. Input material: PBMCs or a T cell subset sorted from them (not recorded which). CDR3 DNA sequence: TGTGCCAGCACCCCCGGGGGGGCAGGTAATATGTACGAGCAGTACTTC. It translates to CASTPGGAGNMYEQYF.